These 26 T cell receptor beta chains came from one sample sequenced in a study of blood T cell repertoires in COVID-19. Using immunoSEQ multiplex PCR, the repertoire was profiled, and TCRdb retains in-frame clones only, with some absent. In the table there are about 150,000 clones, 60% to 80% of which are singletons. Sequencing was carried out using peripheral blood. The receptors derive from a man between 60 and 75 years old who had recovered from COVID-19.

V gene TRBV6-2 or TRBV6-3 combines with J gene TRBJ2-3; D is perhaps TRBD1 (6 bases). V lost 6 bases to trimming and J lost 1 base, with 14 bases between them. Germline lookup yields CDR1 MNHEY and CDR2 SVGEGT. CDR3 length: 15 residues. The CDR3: CASSRGGLGTDTQYF. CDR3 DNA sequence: TGTGCCAGCAGCCGAGGGGGTCTGGGCACAGATACGCAGTATTTT.

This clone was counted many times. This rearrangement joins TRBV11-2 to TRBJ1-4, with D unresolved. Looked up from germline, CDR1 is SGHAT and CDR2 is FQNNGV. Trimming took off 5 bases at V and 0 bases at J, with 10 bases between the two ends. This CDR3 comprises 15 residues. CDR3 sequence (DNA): TGTGCCAGCAGCCAAGAACAGTCAACTAATGAAAAACTGTTTTTT. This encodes CASSQEQSTNEKLFF.

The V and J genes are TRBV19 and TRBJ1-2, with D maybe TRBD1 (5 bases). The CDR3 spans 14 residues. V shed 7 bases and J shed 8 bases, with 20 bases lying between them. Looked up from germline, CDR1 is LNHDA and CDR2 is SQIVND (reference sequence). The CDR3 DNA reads TGTGCCAGTAACCAGGGTGCATCTTGGAGAGGCTACACCTTC. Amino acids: CASNQGASWRGYTF.

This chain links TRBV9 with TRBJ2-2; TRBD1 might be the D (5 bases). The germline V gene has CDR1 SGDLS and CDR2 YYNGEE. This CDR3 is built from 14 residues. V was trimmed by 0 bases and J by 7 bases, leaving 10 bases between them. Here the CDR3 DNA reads TGTGCCAGCAGCGTAGCCAGGGCAGACGGGGAGCTGTTTTTT. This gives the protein CASSVARADGELFF.

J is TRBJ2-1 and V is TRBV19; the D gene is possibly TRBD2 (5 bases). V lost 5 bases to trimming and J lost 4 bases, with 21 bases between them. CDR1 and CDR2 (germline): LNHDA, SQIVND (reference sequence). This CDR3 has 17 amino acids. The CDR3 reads CASSPSLQAAPYNEQFF. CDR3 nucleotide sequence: TGTGCCAGTAGTCCCTCCCTCCAAGCGGCACCTTACAATGAGCAGTTCTTC.

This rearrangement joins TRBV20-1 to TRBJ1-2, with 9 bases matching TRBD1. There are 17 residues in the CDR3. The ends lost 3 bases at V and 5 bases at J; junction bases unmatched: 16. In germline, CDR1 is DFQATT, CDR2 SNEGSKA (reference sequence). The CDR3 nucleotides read TGCAGTGCTAGTCCCGGACAGGGGCAGGGGATGGATTATGGCTACACCTTC. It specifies CSASPGQGQGMDYGYTF.

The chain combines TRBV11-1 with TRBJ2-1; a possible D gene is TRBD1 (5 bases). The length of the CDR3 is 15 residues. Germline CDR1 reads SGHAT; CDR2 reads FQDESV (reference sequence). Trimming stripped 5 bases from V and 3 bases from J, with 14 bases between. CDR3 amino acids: CASSPDSLFYNEQFF. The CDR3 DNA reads TGTGCCAGCAGCCCCGACAGCCTGTTCTACAATGAGCAGTTCTTC.

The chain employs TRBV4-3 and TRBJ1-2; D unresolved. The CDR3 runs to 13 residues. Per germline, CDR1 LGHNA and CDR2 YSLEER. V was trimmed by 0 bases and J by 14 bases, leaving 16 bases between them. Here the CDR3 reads CASSQDMRRGHTF. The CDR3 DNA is TGCGCCAGCAGCCAAGATATGCGTAGAGGCCATACCTTC.

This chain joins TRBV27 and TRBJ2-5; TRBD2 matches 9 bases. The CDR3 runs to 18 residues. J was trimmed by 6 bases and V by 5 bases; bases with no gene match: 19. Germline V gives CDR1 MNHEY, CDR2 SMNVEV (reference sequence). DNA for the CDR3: TGTGCCAGCAGTCCACGGCTGCGGGGGGGCCGGGGGAGGAAGACCCAGTACTTC. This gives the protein CASSPRLRGGRGRKTQYF.

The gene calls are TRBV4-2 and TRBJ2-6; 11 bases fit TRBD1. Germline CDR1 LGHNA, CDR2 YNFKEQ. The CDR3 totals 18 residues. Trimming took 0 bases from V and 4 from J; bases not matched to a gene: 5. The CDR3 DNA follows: TGTGCCAGCAGCCAAGAAGGACAGGGGGCTACCGGGGCCAACGTCCTGACTTTC. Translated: CASSQEGQGATGANVLTF.

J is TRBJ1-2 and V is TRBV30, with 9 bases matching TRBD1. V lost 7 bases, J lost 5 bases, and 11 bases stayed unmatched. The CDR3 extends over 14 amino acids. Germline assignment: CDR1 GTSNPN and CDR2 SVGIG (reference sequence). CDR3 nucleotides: TGTGCCTACGACCCCGGGACAGGGCCTTATGGCTACACCTTC. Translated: CAYDPGTGPYGYTF.

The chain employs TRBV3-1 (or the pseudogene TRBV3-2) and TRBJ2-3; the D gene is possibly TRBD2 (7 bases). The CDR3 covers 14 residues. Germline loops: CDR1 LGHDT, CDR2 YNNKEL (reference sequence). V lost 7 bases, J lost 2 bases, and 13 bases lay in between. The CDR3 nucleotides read TGTGCCAGCACCGGGGGGCGAAACACAGATACGCAGTATTTT. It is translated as CASTGGRNTDTQYF.

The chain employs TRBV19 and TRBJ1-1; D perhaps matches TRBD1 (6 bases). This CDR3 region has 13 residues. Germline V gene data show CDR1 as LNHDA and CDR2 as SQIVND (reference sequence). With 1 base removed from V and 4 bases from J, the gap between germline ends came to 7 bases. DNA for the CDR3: TGTGCCAGTAGTATAGGCAGGGGCACTGAAGCTTTCTTT. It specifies CASSIGRGTEAFF.

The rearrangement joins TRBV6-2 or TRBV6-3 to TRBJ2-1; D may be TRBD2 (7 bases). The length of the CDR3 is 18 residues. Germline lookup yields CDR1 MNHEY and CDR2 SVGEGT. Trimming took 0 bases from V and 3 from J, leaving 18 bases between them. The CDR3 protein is CASSYSTGGGGNYNEQFF. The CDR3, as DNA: TGTGCCAGCAGTTACTCAACAGGAGGGGGGGGTAACTACAATGAGCAGTTCTTC.

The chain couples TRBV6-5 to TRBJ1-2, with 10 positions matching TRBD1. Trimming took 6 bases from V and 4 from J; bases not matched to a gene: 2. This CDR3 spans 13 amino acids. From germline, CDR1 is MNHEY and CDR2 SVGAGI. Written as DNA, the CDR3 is TGTGCCAGCAGCTGGGACAGGGGCTATGGCTACACCTTC. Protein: CASSWDRGYGYTF.

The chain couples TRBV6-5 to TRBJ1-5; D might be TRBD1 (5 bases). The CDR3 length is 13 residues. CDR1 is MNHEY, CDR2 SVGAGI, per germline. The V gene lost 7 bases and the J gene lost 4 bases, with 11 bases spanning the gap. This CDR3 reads CASMATANQPQHF. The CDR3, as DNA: TGTGCCAGCATGGCGACAGCGAATCAGCCCCAGCATTTT.

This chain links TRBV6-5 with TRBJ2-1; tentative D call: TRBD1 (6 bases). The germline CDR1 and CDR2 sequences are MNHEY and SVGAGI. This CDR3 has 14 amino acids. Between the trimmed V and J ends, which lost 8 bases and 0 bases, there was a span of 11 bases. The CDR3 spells CASEGTSSYNEQFF. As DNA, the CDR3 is TGTGCCAGCGAGGGGACAAGCTCCTACAATGAGCAGTTCTTC.

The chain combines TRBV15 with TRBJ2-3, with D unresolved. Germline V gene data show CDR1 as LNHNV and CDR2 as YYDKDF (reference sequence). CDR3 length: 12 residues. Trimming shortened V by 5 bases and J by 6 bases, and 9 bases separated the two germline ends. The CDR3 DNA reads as TGTGCCACCAGCGCACGAGCGGATACGCAGTATTTT. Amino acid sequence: CATSARADTQYF.

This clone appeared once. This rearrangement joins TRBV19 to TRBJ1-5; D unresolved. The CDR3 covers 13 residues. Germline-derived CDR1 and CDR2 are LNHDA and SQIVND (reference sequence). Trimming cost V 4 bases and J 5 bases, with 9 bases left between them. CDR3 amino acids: CASSTLGDQPQHF. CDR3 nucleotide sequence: TGTGCCAGTAGTACCTTGGGCGATCAGCCCCAGCATTTT.

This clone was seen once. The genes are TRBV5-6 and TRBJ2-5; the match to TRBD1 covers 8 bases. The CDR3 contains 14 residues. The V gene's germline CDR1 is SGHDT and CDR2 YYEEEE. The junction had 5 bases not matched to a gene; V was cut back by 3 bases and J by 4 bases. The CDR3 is CASSSGQGRETQYF. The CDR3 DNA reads TGTGCCAGCAGCTCTGGACAGGGACGAGAGACCCAGTACTTC.

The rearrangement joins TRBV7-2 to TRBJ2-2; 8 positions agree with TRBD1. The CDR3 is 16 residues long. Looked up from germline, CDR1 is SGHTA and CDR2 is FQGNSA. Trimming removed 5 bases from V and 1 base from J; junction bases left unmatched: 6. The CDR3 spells CASSRQGAQNTGELFF. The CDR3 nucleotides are TGTGCCAGCAGCAGGCAGGGGGCGCAGAACACCGGGGAGCTGTTTTTT.

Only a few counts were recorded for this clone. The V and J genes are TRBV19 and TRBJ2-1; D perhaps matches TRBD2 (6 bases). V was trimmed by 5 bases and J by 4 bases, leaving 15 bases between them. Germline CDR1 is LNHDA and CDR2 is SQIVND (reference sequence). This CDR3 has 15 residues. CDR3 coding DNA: TGTGCCAGTAGTCCCGGCCGGGGGAGGTACAATGAGCAGTTCTTC. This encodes CASSPGRGRYNEQFF.

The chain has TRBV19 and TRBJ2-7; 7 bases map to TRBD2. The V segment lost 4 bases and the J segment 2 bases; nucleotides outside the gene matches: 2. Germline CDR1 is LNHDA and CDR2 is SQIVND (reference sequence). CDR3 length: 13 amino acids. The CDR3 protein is CASSNRGAYEQYF. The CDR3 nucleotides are TGTGCCAGTAGTAACCGGGGGGCCTACGAGCAGTACTTC.

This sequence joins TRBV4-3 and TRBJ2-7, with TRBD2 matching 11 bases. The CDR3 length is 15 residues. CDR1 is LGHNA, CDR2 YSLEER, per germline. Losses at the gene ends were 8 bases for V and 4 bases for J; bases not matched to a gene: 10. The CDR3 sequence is CASSGLAGGDYEQYF. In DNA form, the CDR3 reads TGCGCCAGCTCTGGCCTAGCGGGGGGAGATTACGAGCAGTACTTC.

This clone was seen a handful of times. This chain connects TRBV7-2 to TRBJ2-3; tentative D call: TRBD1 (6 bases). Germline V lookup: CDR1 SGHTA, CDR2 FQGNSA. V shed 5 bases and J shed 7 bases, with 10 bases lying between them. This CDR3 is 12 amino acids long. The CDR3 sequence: CASSTQGNTQYF. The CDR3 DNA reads TGTGCCAGCAGCACACAGGGCAATACGCAGTATTTT.

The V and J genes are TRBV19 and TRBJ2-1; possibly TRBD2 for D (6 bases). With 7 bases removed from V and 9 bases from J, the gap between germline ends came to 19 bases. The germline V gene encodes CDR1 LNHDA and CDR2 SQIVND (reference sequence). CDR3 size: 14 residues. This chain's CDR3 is CASTMGGRRGEQFF. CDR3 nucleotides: TGTGCCAGTACCATGGGGGGACGAAGGGGTGAGCAGTTCTTC.